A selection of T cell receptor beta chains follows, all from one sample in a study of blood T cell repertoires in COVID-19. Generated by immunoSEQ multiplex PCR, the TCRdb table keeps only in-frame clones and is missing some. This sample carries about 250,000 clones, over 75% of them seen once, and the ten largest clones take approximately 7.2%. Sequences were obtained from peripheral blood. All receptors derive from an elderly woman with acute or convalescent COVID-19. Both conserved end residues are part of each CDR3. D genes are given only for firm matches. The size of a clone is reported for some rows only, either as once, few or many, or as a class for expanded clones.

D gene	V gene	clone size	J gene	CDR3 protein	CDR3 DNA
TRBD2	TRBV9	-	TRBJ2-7	CASNQAGEYSYEQYF	TGTGCCAGCAACCAAGCGGGAGAGTACTCCTACGAGCAGTACTTC
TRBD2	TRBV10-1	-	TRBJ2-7	CASRRDTSGGYEQYF	TGCGCCAGCAGAAGAGACACTAGCGGGGGGTACGAGCAGTACTTC
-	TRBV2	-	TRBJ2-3	CASSPDRLDTQYF	TGTGCCAGCAGTCCCGACAGGTTAGATACGCAGTATTTT
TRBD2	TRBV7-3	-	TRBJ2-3	CASRLAGGTDTQYF	TGTGCCAGCCGACTAGCGGGAGGCACAGATACGCAGTATTTT
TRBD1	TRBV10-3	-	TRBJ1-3	CARGGQVGSNTIYF	TGTGCCCGGGGCGGACAGGTCGGGTCCAACACCATATATTTT
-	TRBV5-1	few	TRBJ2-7	CASSNDWEQYF	TGCGCCAGCAGCAACGACTGGGAGCAGTACTTC
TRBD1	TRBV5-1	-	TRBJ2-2	CASSKDRPNTGELFF	TGCGCCAGCAGCAAGGACAGGCCGAACACCGGGGAGCTGTTTTTT
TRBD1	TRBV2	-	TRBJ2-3	CASHGQGQYAGSTDTQYF	TGTGCCAGCCATGGACAGGGGCAGTATGCCGGGAGCACAGATACGCAGTATTTT
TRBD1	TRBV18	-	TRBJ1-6	CASSPGQALSPLHF	TGTGCCAGCTCACCAGGACAGGCGTTATCACCCCTCCACTTT
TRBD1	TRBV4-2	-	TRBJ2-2	CASSQLDRGTSGELFF	TGTGCCAGCAGCCAGTTGGACAGGGGAACGTCCGGGGAGCTGTTTTTT